What follows is one TCR beta chain and its context. This specimen belongs to a study of blood T cell repertoires in COVID-19. The overall study: T cells, B-cell-depleted T cells, or PBMCs provided the cDNA or gDNA that served as material.

Clones were sequenced by immunoSEQ multiplex PCR, and TCRdb holds only the in-frame ones, with some missing. The sample holds around 130,000 clones; around 86% are singletons and the top ten take less than 5%. The germline V gene has CDR1 MNHNS and CDR2 SASEGT. J was trimmed by 4 bases and V by 3 bases; bases with no gene match: 7. The CDR3 extends over 15 amino acids. V usage is TRBV6-1 and J usage is TRBJ1-2; 8 nucleotides align to TRBD1. The origin of this receptor is an elderly woman with acute or convalescent COVID-19. Sequenced: peripheral blood. CDR3 DNA: TGTGCCAGCAGTGAGGTGGGACAGGTATTCTATGGCTACACCTTC. This codes for CASSEVGQVFYGYTF.